This entry concerns a single TCR beta chain. The sample belongs to a study of blood T cell repertoires in COVID-19. At the level of the study: Samples came from the United States, Italy and Spain, spanning acute and convalescent COVID-19.

V was pared by 4 bases and J by 1 base, with 6 bases of the junction left unmatched. The CDR3 is 15 amino acids. Germline CDR1 reads MNHNY; CDR2 reads SVGAGI (reference sequence). The method was immunoSEQ multiplex PCR; TCRdb's version includes in-frame clones alone and lacks a portion of them. The table has about 180,000 clones, roughly 86% seen once; the top ten hold 2.5% to 3%. Sequencing was performed on peripheral blood. This receptor was identified in a woman between 25 and 40 years old with active or convalescent COVID-19. The rearrangement joins TRBV6-6 to TRBJ2-7; 8 nucleotides align to TRBD2. The CDR3 DNA follows: TGTGCCAGCAGTTCCCCCGAGCGGGGGTCCTACGAGCAGTACTTC. It translates to CASSSPERGSYEQYF.